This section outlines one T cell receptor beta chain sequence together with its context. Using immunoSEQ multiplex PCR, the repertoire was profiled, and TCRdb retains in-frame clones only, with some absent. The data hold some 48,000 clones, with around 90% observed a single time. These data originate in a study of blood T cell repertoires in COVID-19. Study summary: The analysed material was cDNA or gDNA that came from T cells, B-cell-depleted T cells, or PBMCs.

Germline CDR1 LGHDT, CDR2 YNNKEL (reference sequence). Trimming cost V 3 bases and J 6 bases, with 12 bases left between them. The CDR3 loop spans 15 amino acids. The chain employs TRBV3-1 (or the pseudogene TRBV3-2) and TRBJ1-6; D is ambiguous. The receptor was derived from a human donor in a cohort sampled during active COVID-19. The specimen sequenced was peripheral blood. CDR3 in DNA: TGTGCCAGCAGCCAGGAGCTGCCGGGTAATTCACCCCTCCACTTT. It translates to CASSQELPGNSPLHF.